These 9 T cell receptor beta chains share one sample of origin, sequenced in a study of blood T cell repertoires in COVID-19. This table comes from immunoSEQ multiplex PCR, and its TCRdb copy is limited to in-frame clones, with some not included. Of tens of thousands of clones in the sample, approximately 84% were seen once. Sequencing was performed on peripheral blood. These receptors came from a woman in her seventies in a cohort sampled during active COVID-19.

Written as DNA, the CDR3 is TGCGCCAGCAGCTTGGTTCCCCAGTCCTACGAGCAGTACTTC. Protein product: CASSLVPQSYEQYF. V gene TRBV5-1 combines with J gene TRBJ2-7, with D unresolved. Trimming cost V 0 bases and J 1 base, with 8 bases left between them. Germline lookup yields CDR1 SGHRS and CDR2 YFSETQ. CDR3 length: 14 amino acids.

This chain uses TRBV9 with TRBJ2-6, with a possible D match to TRBD1 (6 bases). This CDR3 spans 21 amino acids. V was pared by 0 bases and J by 2 bases, with 24 bases between. Germline V gives CDR1 SGDLS, CDR2 YYNGEE. This chain's CDR3 is CASSVGPEGIQGIPGANVLTF. Here the CDR3 DNA reads TGTGCCAGCAGCGTAGGTCCTGAGGGTATACAGGGTATCCCTGGGGCCAACGTCCTGACTTTC.

V gene TRBV7-2 combines with J gene TRBJ1-1; D call uncertain. Trimming left V 1 base short and J 1 base short, with 7 bases between. CDR1 and CDR2 from the germline V gene are SGHTA and FQGNSA. This CDR3 is built from 14 residues. The CDR3 reads CASSLGPGNTEAFF. Here the CDR3 DNA reads TGTGCCAGCAGCTTAGGGCCGGGGAACACTGAAGCTTTCTTT.

This chain uses TRBV9 with TRBJ2-1; the D is unclear. Trimming pared 0 bases from V and 1 base from J, leaving 8 bases between. Germline values: CDR1 SGDLS, CDR2 YYNGEE. CDR3 length equals 15 residues. The CDR3 is CASSVAGPSYNEQFF. The CDR3 DNA follows: TGTGCCAGCAGCGTAGCGGGTCCTTCCTACAATGAGCAGTTCTTC.

The chain couples TRBV6-2 or TRBV6-3 to TRBJ2-7; 9 bases line up with TRBD1. This CDR3 spans 13 amino acids. The V and J ends lost 6 bases and 7 bases, in that order; junction bases with no gene match: 7. Per germline, CDR1 MNHEY and CDR2 SVGEGT. CDR3 amino acids: CASSRDRVWEQYF. CDR3 coding DNA: TGTGCCAGCAGCCGGGACAGGGTGTGGGAGCAGTACTTC.

The genes are TRBV3-1 (or the pseudogene TRBV3-2) and TRBJ2-7; D possibly corresponds to TRBD2 (6 bases). Germline V lookup: CDR1 LGHDT, CDR2 YNNKEL (reference sequence). V was trimmed by 0 bases and J by 6 bases, leaving 9 bases between them. CDR3 size: 13 residues. CDR3 in DNA: TGTGCCAGCAGCCAAGATCGCGGGGCCGAGCAGTACTTC. Residues: CASSQDRGAEQYF.

The V and J genes are TRBV5-4 and TRBJ1-2; TRBD1 might be the D (5 bases). The V end was cut by 0 bases, the J end by 2 bases, with 14 bases between. CDR1 is SGHNT, CDR2 YYREEE, per germline (reference sequence). This CDR3 is built from 16 residues. The CDR3 spells CASSLEWGTENYGYTF. The CDR3 region has the DNA TGTGCCAGCAGCTTGGAATGGGGGACTGAGAACTATGGCTACACCTTC.

This chain connects TRBV2 to TRBJ1-4; the match to TRBD1 covers 9 bases. Trimming cost V 7 bases and J 5 bases; bases outside gene matches: 2. From germline, CDR1 is SNHLY and CDR2 FYNNEI. This CDR3 comprises 13 residues. The CDR3 nucleotides read TGTGCCAGCACCGGGACAGGGAATGAAAAACTGTTTTTT. Translated, it gives CASTGTGNEKLFF.

V is TRBV7-2 and J is TRBJ2-5; 9 nucleotides agree with TRBD2. This CDR3 spans 16 amino acids. V gave up 1 base and J gave up 5 bases; unmatched junction bases: 8. Germline assignment: CDR1 SGHTA and CDR2 FQGNSA. The CDR3 spells CASSLVLAGALETQYF. Written as DNA, the CDR3 is TGTGCCAGCAGCTTAGTGTTAGCGGGAGCACTGGAGACCCAGTACTTC.